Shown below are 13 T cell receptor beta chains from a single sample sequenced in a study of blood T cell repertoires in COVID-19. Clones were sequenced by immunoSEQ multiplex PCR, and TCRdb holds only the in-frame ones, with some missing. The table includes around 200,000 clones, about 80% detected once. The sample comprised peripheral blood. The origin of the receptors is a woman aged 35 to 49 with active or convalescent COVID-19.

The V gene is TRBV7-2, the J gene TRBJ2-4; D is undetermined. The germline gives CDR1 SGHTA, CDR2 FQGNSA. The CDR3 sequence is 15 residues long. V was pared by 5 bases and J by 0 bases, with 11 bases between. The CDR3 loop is CASSPPELAKNIQYF. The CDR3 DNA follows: TGTGCCAGCAGCCCCCCGGAGCTAGCCAAAAACATTCAGTACTTC.

The CDR3 nucleotides are TGCGCCAGCAGCCAACGGGTCTGGAGCTCCTACGAGCAGTACTTC. It translates to CASSQRVWSSYEQYF. The chain uses TRBV4-3 and TRBJ2-7, with D unclear. This CDR3 is built from 15 residues. Germline V gives CDR1 LGHNA, CDR2 YSLEER. V was trimmed by 2 bases and J by 0 bases, leaving 11 bases between them.

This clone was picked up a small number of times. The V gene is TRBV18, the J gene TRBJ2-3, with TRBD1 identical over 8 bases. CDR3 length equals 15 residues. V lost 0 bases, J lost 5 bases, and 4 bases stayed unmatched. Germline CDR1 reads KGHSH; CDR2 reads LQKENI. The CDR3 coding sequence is TGTGCCAGCTCACCACCGCCCGGACAGGGAGATACGCAGTATTTT. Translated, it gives CASSPPPGQGDTQYF.

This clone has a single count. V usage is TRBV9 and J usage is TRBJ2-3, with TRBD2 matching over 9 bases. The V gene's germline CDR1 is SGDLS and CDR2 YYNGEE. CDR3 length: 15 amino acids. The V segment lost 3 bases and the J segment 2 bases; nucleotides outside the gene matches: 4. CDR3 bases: TGTGCCAGCAGCGGTAGCGGGGGATTCACAGATACGCAGTATTTT. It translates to CASSGSGGFTDTQYF.

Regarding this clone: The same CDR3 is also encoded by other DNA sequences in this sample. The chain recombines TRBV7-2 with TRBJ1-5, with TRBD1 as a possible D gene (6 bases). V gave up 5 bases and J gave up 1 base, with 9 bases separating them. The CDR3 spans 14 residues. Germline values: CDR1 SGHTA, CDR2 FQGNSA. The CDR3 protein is CASSLGQSNQPQHF. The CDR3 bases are TGTGCCAGCAGCCTAGGACAGAGCAATCAGCCCCAGCATTTT.

The CDR3 sequence: CASSLGVRVMEDTEAFF. The CDR3 nucleotides read TGTGCCAGCAGCTTAGGTGTTAGGGTCATGGAGGACACTGAAGCTTTCTTT. The chain joins TRBV7-9 to TRBJ1-1; D ambiguous. Germline V gene data show CDR1 as SEHNR and CDR2 as FQNEAQ (reference sequence). The CDR3 is made up of 17 amino acids. V gave up 1 base and J gave up 3 bases, with 18 bases separating them. Full variable domain (remainder filled in from reference TRBV7-9 and TRBJ1-1): DTGVSQNPRHKITKRGQNVTFRCDPISEHNRLYWYRQTLGQGPEFLTYFQNEAQLEKSRLLSDRFSAERPKGSFSTLEIQRTEQGDSAMYLCASSLGVRVMEDTEAFFGQGTRLTVV.

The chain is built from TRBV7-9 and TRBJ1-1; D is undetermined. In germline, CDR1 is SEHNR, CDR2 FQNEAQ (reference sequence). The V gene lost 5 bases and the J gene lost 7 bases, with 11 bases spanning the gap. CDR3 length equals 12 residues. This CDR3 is CASSPLPREAFF. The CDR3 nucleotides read TGTGCCAGCAGCCCGCTACCCCGTGAAGCTTTCTTT.

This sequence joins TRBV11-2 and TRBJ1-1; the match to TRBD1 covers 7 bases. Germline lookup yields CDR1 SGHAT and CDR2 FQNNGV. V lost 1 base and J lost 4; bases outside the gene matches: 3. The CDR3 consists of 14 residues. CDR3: CASSLGGGGTEAFF. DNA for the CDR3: TGTGCCAGCAGCTTAGGAGGGGGCGGCACTGAAGCTTTCTTT. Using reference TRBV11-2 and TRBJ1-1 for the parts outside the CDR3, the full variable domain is EAGVAQSPRYKIIEKRQSVAFWCNPISGHATLYWYQQILGQGPKLLIQFQNNGVVDDSQLPKDRFSAERLKGVDSTLKIQPAKLEDSAVYLCASSLGGGGTEAFFGQGTRLTVV.

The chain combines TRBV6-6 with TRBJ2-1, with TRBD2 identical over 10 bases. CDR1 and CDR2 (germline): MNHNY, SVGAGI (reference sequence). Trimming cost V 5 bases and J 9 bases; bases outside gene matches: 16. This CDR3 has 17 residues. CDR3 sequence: CASSPIKTLAGVREQFF. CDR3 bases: TGTGCCAGCAGTCCTATAAAAACCCTAGCGGGAGTACGTGAGCAGTTCTTC.

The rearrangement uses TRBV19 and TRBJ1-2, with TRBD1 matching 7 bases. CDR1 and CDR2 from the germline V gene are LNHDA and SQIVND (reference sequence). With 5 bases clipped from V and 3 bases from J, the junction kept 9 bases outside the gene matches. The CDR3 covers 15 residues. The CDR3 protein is CASSPGQLMHYGYTF. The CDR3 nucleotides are TGTGCCAGTAGTCCGGGACAGCTTATGCACTATGGCTACACCTTC.

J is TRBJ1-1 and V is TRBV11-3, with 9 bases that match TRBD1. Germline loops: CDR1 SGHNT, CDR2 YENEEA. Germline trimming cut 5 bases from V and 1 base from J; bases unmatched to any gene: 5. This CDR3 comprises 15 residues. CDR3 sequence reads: CASSPGQGENTEAFF. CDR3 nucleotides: TGTGCCAGCAGCCCGGGACAGGGCGAGAACACTGAAGCTTTCTTT.

In nucleotides, the CDR3 is TGTGCCAGTAGTACCGGGACAGTTGGCGGCTACAATGAGCAGTTCTTC. It is translated as CASSTGTVGGYNEQFF. The chain links TRBV19 to TRBJ2-1, with TRBD1 identical over 7 bases. The CDR3 totals 16 residues. Germline V gives CDR1 LNHDA, CDR2 SQIVND (reference sequence). Trimming removed 4 bases from V and 3 bases from J; junction bases left unmatched: 9.

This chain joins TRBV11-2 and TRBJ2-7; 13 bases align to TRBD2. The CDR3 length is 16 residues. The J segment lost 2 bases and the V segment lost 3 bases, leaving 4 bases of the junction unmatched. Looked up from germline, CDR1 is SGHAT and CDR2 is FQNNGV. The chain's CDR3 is CASSLTSGRNPYEQYF. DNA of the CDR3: TGTGCCAGCAGCTTGACTAGCGGGAGGAACCCCTACGAGCAGTACTTC.